This T cell receptor (beta chain) was recorded in a study of cytomegalovirus exposure and HLA in healthy donors. Findings of the study overall: Most subjects' HLA-A and HLA-B alleles were reportedly predicted from TCR beta sequences. A few of the chains that were CMV-associated were confirmed in vitro to be specific for CMV antigens. The study found most TCR sequences rare, yet found some public TCRs in many donors.

The germline V gene has CDR1 SGHTA and CDR2 FQGTGA. This CDR3 has 16 residues. Trimming cost V 1 base and J 0 bases, with 9 bases left between them. Turning to this clone: The target antigen is unknown.

This PCR relied on a set of 60 Vbeta primers and 13 Jbeta primers. Sequenced by immunoSEQ multiplex PCR; TCRdb stores in-frame clones only, minus some. This sample has around 99,000 clones; around 77% occur once, and the top ten carry around 4%. Specimen: PBMCs. V usage is TRBV7-3 and J usage is TRBJ2-2; no clear D. The receptor was derived from a male donor in good health and CMV-seronegative. CDR3 region: CASSLRPLANTGELFF. DNA for the CDR3: TGTGCCAGCAGCTTAAGGCCCCTCGCGAACACCGGGGAGCTGTTTTTT.